What follows are 18 T cell receptor beta chains derived from one specimen sequenced in a study of memory CD4+ T cells and cytomegalovirus serostatus. The sort gate was single viable CD3+CD4+CD8-CD45RO+ cells for memory CD4+ T cells. Produced via immunoSEQ multiplex PCR; TCRdb's table is partial and in-frame only. The sample consists of about 67,000 clones, about 76% of them appearing once. Material: memory CD4+ T cells from blood. The source of these receptors is an adult in good health and CMV-seropositive.

V gene TRBV15 combines with J gene TRBJ1-4; the D is unclear. The CDR3 covers 14 residues. V lost 4 bases and J lost 8, with 14 bases in between. Germline V lookup: CDR1 LNHNV, CDR2 YYDKDF (reference sequence). CDR3 loop: CATSIGRSREKLFF. CDR3 bases: TGTGCCACCAGCATTGGACGGAGCAGGGAAAAACTGTTTTTT.

This CDR3 is CASSPTAGEQFF. The DNA for the CDR3 is TGTGCCAGCAGCCCCACAGCGGGGGAGCAGTTCTTC. The gene calls are TRBV11-2 and TRBJ2-1; 7 nucleotides agree with TRBD2. The germline CDR1 and CDR2 sequences are SGHAT and FQNNGV. The trim removed 5 bases at V and 10 bases at J, leaving 5 bases unmatched. The CDR3 contains 12 residues.

The chain joins TRBV7-2 to TRBJ1-2, with TRBD1 matching over 9 bases. The CDR3 covers 14 residues. J was trimmed by 7 bases and V by 4 bases; bases with no gene match: 7. CDR1 and CDR2 (germline): SGHTA, FQGNSA. The CDR3 bases are TGTGCCAGCAGCTACCGGGACAGGGACGTTGGCTACACCTTC. As protein: CASSYRDRDVGYTF.

The rearrangement joins TRBV5-1 to TRBJ1-4; D unclear. Germline-derived CDR1 and CDR2 are SGHRS and YFSETQ. CDR3 length: 15 residues. The V end lost 7 bases, the J end lost 7 bases, and 20 bases lay between the germline ends. The CDR3 region is CASGENGRYGEKLFF. Here the CDR3 DNA reads TGCGCCAGCGGGGAGAATGGGAGGTACGGTGAAAAACTGTTTTTT.

The chain carries TRBV5-1 and TRBJ2-3; D is perhaps TRBD2 (5 bases). The CDR3 consists of 14 residues. Trimming stripped 3 bases from V and 3 bases from J, with 11 bases between. From germline, CDR1 is SGHRS and CDR2 YFSETQ. CDR3 coding DNA: TGCGCCAGCAGCTACGCTAGCATGACAGATACGCAGTATTTT. Encoded protein: CASSYASMTDTQYF.

This clone was found many times. The chain has TRBV19 and TRBJ2-7; D gene ambiguous. The germline gives CDR1 LNHDA, CDR2 SQIVND (reference sequence). The V gene lost 6 bases and the J gene lost 1 base, with 16 bases spanning the gap. The CDR3 sequence is 15 residues long. The CDR3 spells CASSLKDGESYEQYF. The CDR3 nucleotides read TGTGCCAGTAGCCTTAAGGACGGAGAGTCCTACGAGCAGTACTTC.

The J gene is TRBJ2-1, the V gene TRBV4-3, with D perhaps assigned TRBD1 or TRBD2 (5 bases each). The V end lost 0 bases, the J end lost 6 bases, and 12 bases lay between the germline ends. The CDR3 is 15 residues long. From germline, CDR1 is LGHNA and CDR2 YSLEER. The CDR3 reads CASSQEGESSNEQFF. The DNA for the CDR3 is TGCGCCAGCAGCCAAGAGGGGGAGTCGTCCAATGAGCAGTTCTTC.

This clone is medium-sized (0.01 to 0.1%) by share. V usage is TRBV7-8 and J usage is TRBJ1-5, with D tentatively TRBD1 (5 bases). This CDR3 spans 16 amino acids. V was clipped by 5 bases and J by 7 bases, with 21 bases between them. Per germline, CDR1 SGHVS and CDR2 FQNEAQ. As DNA, the CDR3 is TGTGCCAGCAGCCTAACCGCGGGGCCAGGTCGCCAGCCCCAGCATTTT. Translated: CASSLTAGPGRQPQHF. Variable domain in full (rest from reference TRBV7-8 and TRBJ1-5): GAGVSQSPRYKVAKRGQDVALRCDPISGHVSLFWYQQALGQGPEFLTYFQNEAQLDKSGLPSDRFFAERPEGSVSTLKIQRTQQEDSAVYLCASSLTAGPGRQPQHFGDGTRLSIL.

The rearrangement joins TRBV29-1 to TRBJ2-1; D is perhaps TRBD1 (7 bases). Between the trimmed V and J ends, which lost 7 bases and 8 bases, there was a span of 24 bases. Germline CDR1 reads SQVTM; CDR2 reads ANQGSEA. This CDR3 is 15 amino acids long. DNA for the CDR3: TGCAGCGCCGCGGGACAGACATCTTATGAGGATGAGCAGTTCTTC. As protein: CSAAGQTSYEDEQFF.

J is TRBJ2-5 and V is TRBV5-1; D not certain. The germline V gene has CDR1 SGHRS and CDR2 YFSETQ. V lost 4 bases and J 2 bases, leaving 9 bases between the germline ends. The CDR3 spans 13 residues. The CDR3 sequence is CASSRQEQETQYF. CDR3 DNA sequence: TGCGCCAGCAGCCGGCAGGAGCAAGAGACCCAGTACTTC.

This chain connects TRBV6-1 to TRBJ1-2; D ambiguous. From germline, CDR1 is MNHNS and CDR2 SASEGT. Deletions cut 7 bases from V and 4 bases from J, with 16 bases between. This CDR3 region has 14 residues. In DNA form, the CDR3 reads TGTGCCAGCAAGCGATCAGGAGGCAGCTATGGCTACACCTTC. Translating it yields CASKRSGGSYGYTF.

The rearrangement joins TRBV6-5 to TRBJ2-1; D gene ambiguous. There are 14 residues in the CDR3. Deletions cut 7 bases from V and 0 bases from J, with 10 bases between. Germline assignment: CDR1 MNHEY and CDR2 SVGAGI. CDR3 bases: TGTGCCAGCACGGCAGACTTCTCCTACAATGAGCAGTTCTTC. Encoded protein: CASTADFSYNEQFF.

CDR3 in amino acids: CASSSSTDTQYF. The CDR3 DNA sequence: TGTGCCAGCAGCTCTAGCACAGATACGCAGTATTTT. J is TRBJ2-3 and V is TRBV7-3; D not certain. Trimming took off 4 bases at V and 0 bases at J, with 2 bases between the two ends. The CDR3 length is 12 residues. Germline V gene sequence: CDR1 SGHTA, CDR2 FQGTGA.

This sequence joins TRBV5-8 and TRBJ1-1; D remains unclear. The CDR3 totals 14 residues. The V gene's germline CDR1 is SGHTS and CDR2 YDEGEE. V lost 4 bases to trimming and J lost 1 base, with 11 bases between them. The CDR3 is CASSLPNWNTEAFF. CDR3 bases: TGTGCCAGCAGCCTCCCCAACTGGAACACTGAAGCTTTCTTT. Drawing the rest from reference TRBV5-8 and TRBJ1-1, the complete variable domain is EAGVTQSPTHLIKTRGQQATLRCSPISGHTSVYWYQQALGLGLQFLLWYDEGEERNRGNFPPRFSGRQFPNYSSELNVNALELEDSALYLCASSLPNWNTEAFFGQGTRLTVV.

V is TRBV15 and J is TRBJ2-1; tentative D call: TRBD2 (5 bases). Germline V lookup: CDR1 LNHNV, CDR2 YYDKDF (reference sequence). Trimming stripped 0 bases from V and 3 bases from J, with 12 bases between. This CDR3 region has 16 residues. In DNA, the CDR3 is TGTGCCACCAGCAGAGAGGAGGCGGCTGTCTACAATGAGCAGTTCTTC. It specifies CATSREEAAVYNEQFF.

The gene calls are TRBV5-1 and TRBJ2-5; D unresolved. CDR1 SGHRS and CDR2 YFSETQ come from the germline V gene. V lost 4 bases, J lost 10 bases, and 26 bases lay in between. The CDR3 has 16 amino acids. Written as DNA, the CDR3 is TGCGCCAGCAGCGCGGACCCTGGTAAGGCAAGAGAGGACCAGTACTTC. Translated: CASSADPGKAREDQYF.

The chain combines TRBV4-2 with TRBJ1-1; D not certain. This CDR3 region has 15 residues. Germline V CDR1 and CDR2: LGHNA, YNFKEQ. Trimming shortened V by 1 base and J by 1 base, and 10 bases separated the two germline ends. The CDR3 sequence is CASSQVLRENTEAFF. The CDR3 DNA follows: TGTGCCAGCAGCCAAGTACTACGGGAGAACACTGAAGCTTTCTTT.

This clone was seen only a few times. The chain links TRBV5-6 to TRBJ2-1, with D perhaps matching TRBD1 (5 bases). The CDR3 has 13 residues. Trimming took 2 bases from V and 6 from J, leaving 9 bases between them. Looked up from germline, CDR1 is SGHDT and CDR2 is YYEEEE. CDR3 sequence: CASSFSRGNEQFF. Here the CDR3 DNA reads TGTGCCAGCAGCTTTTCTAGGGGCAATGAGCAGTTCTTC.